Sequencing of this T cell receptor (beta chain) was carried out in a study of blood T cell repertoires in COVID-19. On the study more broadly: Sites across the United States, Italy and Spain contributed samples from acute and convalescent COVID-19.

Seattle-derived patients entered the study during active infection and were followed longitudinally. Original data processing: Researchers report that nucleated cell counts were estimated from reference gene primer amplification. TCRdb's table, derived via immunoSEQ multiplex PCR, lists solely in-frame clones and lacks some. The V and J calls and clone size were taken over from that table, and D and trimming were inferred from the DNA. The table includes about 150,000 clones, about 80% detected once. The ends lost 4 bases at V and 10 bases at J; junction bases unmatched: 11. CDR1 is MNHEY and CDR2 is SMNVEV in the germline V gene (reference sequence). CDR3 size: 15 residues.

This chain joins TRBV27 and TRBJ2-1; 9 bases align to TRBD1. Sequenced: peripheral blood. The sequence was collected from a woman aged 60-75 years with COVID-19, enrolled during active disease. The CDR3 loop reads CASSSPGQGRREQFF. CDR3 in DNA: TGTGCCAGCAGTTCCCCGGGACAGGGTCGTCGGGAGCAGTTCTTC.